What follows are 5 T cell receptor beta chains derived from one specimen sequenced in a study of cytomegalovirus exposure and HLA in healthy donors. The PCR employed 60 Vbeta primers together with 13 Jbeta primers. The data were produced by immunoSEQ multiplex PCR, yet TCRdb's version contains in-frame clones alone and is incomplete. The sample yields fewer than 70,000 clones, about 86% seen once. Sequencing was performed on PBMCs. The receptors shown here come from a man aged 40-55 years in good health and CMV-seronegative.

The CDR3 loop reads CASSRGQSNQPQHF. DNA of the CDR3: TGTGCCAGCAGCCGAGGACAGAGCAATCAGCCCCAGCATTTT. The chain joins TRBV7-2 to TRBJ1-5, with a possible D match to TRBD1 (6 bases). This CDR3 spans 14 amino acids. Trimming shortened V by 5 bases and J by 1 base, and 9 bases separated the two germline ends. CDR1 SGHTA and CDR2 FQGNSA come from the germline V gene.

The J gene is TRBJ1-5, the V gene TRBV30; no firm D call. Germline lookup yields CDR1 GTSNPN and CDR2 SVGIG (reference sequence). The CDR3 loop spans 14 amino acids. V shed 0 bases and J shed 2 bases, with 8 bases lying between them. The CDR3 DNA follows: TGTGCCTGGAGTGTAGTCCCGGGCAATCAGCCCCAGCATTTT. Encoded protein: CAWSVVPGNQPQHF.

This clone was picked up a small number of times. This chain connects TRBV2 to TRBJ1-2; 8 bases line up with TRBD1. V gave up 4 bases and J gave up 7 bases; unmatched junction bases: 8. From germline, CDR1 is SNHLY and CDR2 FYNNEI. This CDR3 is built from 14 residues. The CDR3 is CASSGQQTGGGYTF. The CDR3 bases are TGTGCCAGCAGTGGCCAGCAAACAGGGGGTGGCTACACCTTC.

This rearrangement joins TRBV28 to TRBJ1-2; TRBD1 is a possible D gene (6 bases). Germline V lookup: CDR1 MDHEN, CDR2 SYDVKM. V was trimmed by 6 bases and J by 8 bases, leaving 19 bases between them. The CDR3 is 14 amino acids. The CDR3 region has the DNA TGTGCCAGCAGCACCCCGGGACAACGCCCGGGCTACACCTTC. Protein product: CASSTPGQRPGYTF.

This clone was recorded once. The rearrangement uses TRBV5-1 and TRBJ1-3, with 7 positions matching TRBD1. The germline CDR1 and CDR2 sequences are SGHRS and YFSETQ. The CDR3 loop spans 14 amino acids. Losses at the gene ends were 0 bases for V and 4 bases for J; bases not matched to a gene: 1. CDR3 coding DNA: TGCGCCAGCAGCTTGGGGGACAGAGGAAACACCATATATTTT. This encodes CASSLGDRGNTIYF.